One and the same sample provided the 31 T cell receptor beta chains below, sequenced in a study of shared clonotypes between healthy human individuals. The repertoire was sequenced with immunoSEQ multiplex PCR; TCRdb's copy has only in-frame clones and lacks some. This sample has under 600,000 clones, with 70% to 80% found just once. The specimen sequenced was PBMCs. The receptors come from a woman aged 40-49 years in good health. Some clones in this sample may be carry-over from other donors' samples.

The rearrangement uses TRBV5-1 and TRBJ2-2; 7 positions match TRBD1. J lost 0 bases, V lost 1 base, and 3 bases had no gene match. The CDR3 runs 16 residues. Germline V lookup: CDR1 SGHRS, CDR2 YFSETQ. The CDR3 spells CASSLTGTANTGELFF. In DNA, the CDR3 is TGCGCCAGCAGCTTGACCGGGACAGCGAACACCGGGGAGCTGTTTTTT.

Remarks on this clone: This is likely an artifact of a read error, given a far larger clone one base away. The gene calls are TRBV10-2 and TRBJ1-3; 7 bases match TRBD1. The CDR3 extends over 15 amino acids. CDR1 WSHSY and CDR2 SAAADI come from the germline V gene. Trimming cost V 3 bases and J 2 bases; bases outside gene matches: 4. The CDR3 region has the DNA TGCGCCAGCAGTGACAGGGGGAACCCTGGAAACACCATATATTTT. Encoded protein: CASSDRGNPGNTIYF.

V is TRBV7-2 and J is TRBJ1-1; no clear D. V lost 0 bases to trimming and J lost 4 bases, with 6 bases between them. Germline CDR1 is SGHTA and CDR2 is FQGNSA. The CDR3 runs 13 residues. This chain's CDR3 is CASSLAEATEAFF. The DNA for the CDR3 is TGTGCCAGCAGCTTAGCTGAGGCCACTGAAGCTTTCTTT.

V gene TRBV28 combines with J gene TRBJ2-7, with 9 bases aligning to TRBD1. The CDR3 covers 14 residues. V was clipped by 10 bases and J by 5 bases; unmatched bases: 12. Germline V CDR1 and CDR2: MDHEN, SYDVKM. CDR3 sequence: CAINSWTGDNEQYF. The CDR3 nucleotides read TGTGCCATCAACTCCTGGACAGGGGACAACGAGCAGTACTTC.

V is TRBV4-1 and J is TRBJ2-1, with 10 bases identical to TRBD2. The CDR3 has 17 amino acids. Trimming took 0 bases from V and 3 from J; bases not matched to a gene: 5. Germline V gene data show CDR1 as MGHRA and CDR2 as YSYEKL. The CDR3 DNA reads TGCGCCAGCAGCCAAGAAGGAACTAGCGGGAACTACAATGAGCAGTTCTTC. Its protein product is CASSQEGTSGNYNEQFF.

This clone was recorded once. V gene TRBV6-1 combines with J gene TRBJ2-1; possible D gene TRBD2, 5 bases. V was clipped by 2 bases and J by 7 bases, with 15 bases between them. CDR3 length equals 15 residues. The germline V gene has CDR1 MNHNS and CDR2 SASEGT. In DNA form, the CDR3 reads TGTGCCAGCAGTGAATCCCCCGGTACGGGGAATGAGCAGTTCTTC. This codes for CASSESPGTGNEQFF.

This chain links TRBV30 with TRBJ2-7; TRBD2 agrees at 9 bases. The ends lost 0 bases at V and 5 bases at J; junction bases unmatched: 5. The CDR3 totals 14 residues. Germline V gene lookup returns CDR1 GTSNPN and CDR2 SVGIG (reference sequence). CDR3 loop: CAWSVLAGRHEQYF. The CDR3 DNA follows: TGTGCCTGGAGTGTCCTAGCGGGACGCCACGAGCAGTACTTC.

The CDR3 sequence: CASSPNFRDTQYF. CDR3 sequence (DNA): TGTGCCAGCAGCCCCAACTTCCGAGATACGCAGTATTTT. The chain couples TRBV4-2 to TRBJ2-3; no clear D. The CDR3 spans 13 residues. Germline CDR1 LGHNA, CDR2 YNFKEQ. With 4 bases removed from V and 5 bases from J, the gap between germline ends came to 10 bases.

This clone was seen many times. The junction departs from the called germline gene at one end, perhaps through a read error. This specimen includes other DNA sequences encoding the same CDR3. The chain employs TRBV30 and TRBJ1-1; no definite D call. Per the germline V gene, CDR1 is GTSNPN and CDR2 is SVGIG (reference sequence). The CDR3 is made up of 15 amino acids. CDR3 nucleotides: TGCGCCTGGAGTGTACTACCAGACCAGAACACTGAAGCTTTCTTT. Encoded protein: CAWSVLPDQNTEAFF.

This sequence joins TRBV27 and TRBJ2-2, with D possibly being TRBD2 (5 bases). There are 14 residues in the CDR3. Trimming removed 7 bases at V and 2 bases at J, with 11 bases between. Germline V lookup: CDR1 MNHEY, CDR2 SMNVEV (reference sequence). The CDR3 reads CASNNLANTGELFF. CDR3 sequence (DNA): TGTGCCAGCAATAACCTAGCAAACACCGGGGAGCTGTTTTTT.

The chain joins TRBV9 to TRBJ2-5; perhaps TRBD2 as D (5 bases). Per the germline V gene, CDR1 is SGDLS and CDR2 is YYNGEE. The CDR3 consists of 16 residues. V was clipped by 0 bases and J by 5 bases, with 17 bases between them. CDR3 residues: CASSVDADLPGETQYF. In DNA form, the CDR3 reads TGTGCCAGCAGCGTAGATGCTGATTTACCGGGGGAGACCCAGTACTTC. The variable domain in full, with the rest retrieved from reference TRBV9 and TRBJ2-5, is DSGVTQTPKHLITATGQRVTLRCSPRSGDLSVYWYQQSLDQGLQFLIQYYNGEERAKGNILERFSAQQFPDLHSELNLSSLELGDSALYFCASSVDADLPGETQYFGPGTRLLVL.

The chain carries TRBV5-4 and TRBJ2-5, with 10 bases matching TRBD2. Near its end, the DNA agrees better with TRBJ2-7, so the J call may be wrong. The CDR3 is made up of 16 amino acids. Germline V gives CDR1 SGHNT, CDR2 YYREEE (reference sequence). CDR3 loop: CASSLDYGLADYEQYF. As DNA, the CDR3 is TGTGCCAGCAGCTTGGACTATGGACTAGCGGACTACGAGCAGTACTTC.

The rearrangement joins TRBV4-1 to TRBJ1-5, with TRBD1 identical over 7 bases. V was pared by 3 bases and J by 6 bases, with 11 bases of the junction left unmatched. In germline, CDR1 is MGHRA, CDR2 YSYEKL. CDR3 size: 16 residues. CDR3 protein: CASSHPPRGSGQPQHF. CDR3 bases: TGCGCCAGCAGCCACCCGCCCAGGGGGTCTGGTCAGCCCCAGCATTTT.

The chain uses TRBV28 and TRBJ2-4, with TRBD1 matching over 8 bases. Germline CDR1 and CDR2: MDHEN and SYDVKM. V shed 3 bases and J 7 bases; nucleotides not matched to a gene: 5. This CDR3 spans 14 amino acids. CDR3: CASSFQGALNIQYF. CDR3 bases: TGTGCCAGCAGTTTCCAGGGGGCACTCAACATTCAGTACTTC.

The chain carries TRBV14 and TRBJ2-7; possible D gene TRBD2, 5 bases. This CDR3 region has 13 residues. CDR1 is SGHDN, CDR2 FVKESK, per germline. Trimming cost V 5 bases and J 4 bases, with 12 bases left between them. CDR3 in DNA: TGTGCCAGCAGCAGCTGGAGGAGGTACGAGCAGTACTTC. Its protein product is CASSSWRRYEQYF.

This chain connects TRBV27 to TRBJ1-1; TRBD1 matches at 11 bases. CDR3 length: 16 residues. CDR1 and CDR2 from the germline V gene are MNHEY and SMNVEV (reference sequence). Trimming took 4 bases from V and 7 from J; bases not matched to a gene: 11. In DNA, the CDR3 is TGTGCCAGCAGTTCTACCGTTATGGACAGGGGGCTTGAAGCTTTCTTT. It is translated as CASSSTVMDRGLEAFF.

V usage is TRBV14 and J usage is TRBJ1-2, with D possibly TRBD1 on 5 matching bases. Germline values: CDR1 SGHDN, CDR2 FVKESK. With 4 bases removed from V and 4 bases from J, the gap between germline ends came to 10 bases. CDR3 size: 13 residues. The DNA for the CDR3 is TGTGCCAGCAGCCGCCAGGGCGGCTATGGCTACACCTTC. Its protein product is CASSRQGGYGYTF.

This clone was observed a handful of times. The V gene is TRBV7-9, the J gene TRBJ2-1; 11 nucleotides align to TRBD2. This CDR3 has 16 residues. CDR1 is SEHNR and CDR2 is FQNEAQ in the germline V gene (reference sequence). The V and J ends lost 1 base and 3 bases, in that order; junction bases with no gene match: 2. CDR3 in DNA: TGTGCCAGCAGCTTAGTAGGGACTAGCGGCTACAATGAGCAGTTCTTC. It is translated as CASSLVGTSGYNEQFF. Combining the CDR3 with reference TRBV7-9 and TRBJ2-1 gives the whole variable domain DTGVSQNPRHKITKRGQNVTFRCDPISEHNRLYWYRQTLGQGPEFLTYFQNEAQLEKSRLLSDRFSAERPKGSFSTLEIQRTEQGDSAMYLCASSLVGTSGYNEQFFGPGTRLTVL.

This chain links TRBV9 with TRBJ1-5, with D possibly matching TRBD1 (5 bases). Germline values: CDR1 SGDLS, CDR2 YYNGEE. The CDR3 sequence is 15 residues long. V gave up 0 bases and J gave up 5 bases, with 12 bases separating them. The CDR3 loop reads CASSVGVGGHQPQHF. Written as DNA, the CDR3 is TGTGCCAGCAGCGTAGGTGTCGGGGGTCATCAGCCCCAGCATTTT.

This chain joins TRBV28 and TRBJ2-3; possibly TRBD1 for D (6 bases). The length of the CDR3 is 14 residues. With 5 bases removed from V and 5 bases from J, the gap between germline ends came to 14 bases. CDR1 is MDHEN, CDR2 SYDVKM, per germline. The CDR3 region is CASSPQQGGDTQYF. CDR3 DNA: TGTGCCAGCAGTCCCCAACAGGGCGGAGATACGCAGTATTTT. The full variable domain, with the rest looked up from reference TRBV28 and TRBJ2-3, is DVKVTQSSRYLVKRTGEKVFLECVQDMDHENMFWYRQDPGLGLRLIYFSYDVKMKEKGDIPEGYSVSREKKERFSLILESASTNQTSMYLCASSPQQGGDTQYFGPGTRLTVL.

This chain uses TRBV4-1 with TRBJ2-7, with D possibly TRBD1 on 6 matching bases. Trimming left V 0 bases short and J 1 base short, with 10 bases between. This CDR3 has 15 amino acids. The V gene's germline CDR1 is MGHRA and CDR2 YSYEKL. In nucleotides, the CDR3 is TGCGCCAGCAGCCAAGACTTCAGGGGATCCTACGAGCAGTACTTC. Residues: CASSQDFRGSYEQYF.

The chain employs TRBV7-9 and TRBJ2-3; TRBD2 might be the D (6 bases). Germline CDR1 and CDR2: SEHNR and FQNEAQ (reference sequence). V was pared by 1 base and J by 2 bases, with 10 bases between. The CDR3 has 15 residues. The CDR3 nucleotides read TGTGCCAGCAGCTTAGTGGGAGGAGACACAGATACGCAGTATTTT. This encodes CASSLVGGDTDTQYF.

This CDR3 is CASSEGREYYGYTF. The CDR3, as DNA: TGTGCCAGCAGTGAAGGTCGGGAGTACTATGGCTACACCTTC. This chain links TRBV6-1 with TRBJ1-2, with D hard to call. The CDR3 loop spans 14 amino acids. The germline CDR1 and CDR2 sequences are MNHNS and SASEGT. The V end was cut by 1 base, the J end by 3 bases, with 9 bases between.

The V gene is TRBV29-1, the J gene TRBJ2-1, with D unresolved. From germline, CDR1 is SQVTM and CDR2 ANQGSEA. V lost 4 bases to trimming and J lost 3 bases, with 13 bases between them. The CDR3 consists of 14 residues. The DNA of the CDR3 is TGCAGCGTTGGCGCCTCCACTTACTACAATGAGCAGTTCTTC. Its translation: CSVGASTYYNEQFF.

The genes are TRBV10-2 and TRBJ2-1; 7 bases align to TRBD2. V lost 6 bases to trimming and J lost 6 bases; unmatched junction nucleotides: 14. In germline, CDR1 is WSHSY, CDR2 SAAADI. There are 16 residues in the CDR3. The CDR3 is CASRPPGRPLGNEQFF. As DNA, the CDR3 is TGCGCCAGCAGGCCCCCCGGGAGGCCCCTGGGCAATGAGCAGTTCTTC.

The chain joins TRBV28 to TRBJ1-1, with D maybe TRBD1 (5 bases). V was trimmed by 6 bases and J by 5 bases, leaving 13 bases between them. CDR3 size: 13 residues. From germline, CDR1 is MDHEN and CDR2 SYDVKM. The DNA for the CDR3 is TGTGCCAGCAGAACGTCAGACAGAACTGAAGCTTTCTTT. Its translation: CASRTSDRTEAFF. The whole variable domain, remainder taken from reference TRBV28 and TRBJ1-1, is DVKVTQSSRYLVKRTGEKVFLECVQDMDHENMFWYRQDPGLGLRLIYFSYDVKMKEKGDIPEGYSVSREKKERFSLILESASTNQTSMYLCASRTSDRTEAFFGQGTRLTVV.

The CDR3 protein is CASSSAGPSYEQYF. As DNA, the CDR3 is TGTGCCAGCAGCTCCGCAGGGCCGTCCTACGAGCAGTACTTC. This sequence joins TRBV5-5 and TRBJ2-7; D possibly corresponds to TRBD1 (5 bases). Trimming removed 3 bases from V and 1 base from J, with 11 bases in between. CDR3 length equals 14 residues. Germline lookup yields CDR1 SGHKS and CDR2 YYEKEE (reference sequence).

The J gene is TRBJ1-4, the V gene TRBV5-6, with D possibly being TRBD1 (6 bases). The CDR3 spans 13 residues. Germline V gene lookup returns CDR1 SGHDT and CDR2 YYEEEE. V was shortened by 5 bases and J by 5 bases, with 10 bases between the two germline ends. The CDR3 reads CASRGGENEKLFF. In nucleotides, the CDR3 is TGTGCCAGCAGAGGGGGGGAGAATGAAAAACTGTTTTTT.

This clone was observed once. The chain employs TRBV14 and TRBJ2-7; tentatively, D is TRBD1 or TRBD2 (6 bases each). The ends were cut back, 3 bases at V and 7 bases at J, with 19 bases in the middle. CDR1 and CDR2 from the germline V gene are SGHDN and FVKESK. CDR3 length: 15 residues. CDR3 bases: TGTGCCAGCAGCCATAGTTCCGGGGGCGCGGAAGAGCAGTACTTC. Residues: CASSHSSGGAEEQYF.

The rearrangement joins TRBV7-2 to TRBJ2-7, with a tentative D call TRBD2 (5 bases). Germline lookup yields CDR1 SGHTA and CDR2 FQGNSA. Trimming pared 7 bases from V and 4 bases from J, leaving 17 bases between. The CDR3 consists of 14 residues. The DNA of the CDR3 is TGTGCCAGCACCCAGTTTTCGGGAACATACGAGCAGTACTTC. Protein sequence: CASTQFSGTYEQYF.

The rearrangement links TRBV7-6 to TRBJ2-3; 9 nucleotides agree with TRBD2. This CDR3 is 17 amino acids long. CDR1 and CDR2 (germline): SGHVS, FNYEAQ. Losses at the gene ends were 4 bases for V and 4 bases for J; bases not matched to a gene: 12. DNA of the CDR3: TGTGCCAGCAGCTCCCCGTTTGTAGCGGGAGTTTCAGATACGCAGTATTTT. Encoded protein: CASSSPFVAGVSDTQYF. The complete variable domain, with remaining parts taken from reference TRBV7-6 and TRBJ2-3, reads GAGVSQSPRYKVTKRGQDVALRCDPISGHVSLYWYRQALGQGPEFLTYFNYEAQQDKSGLPNDRFSAERPEGSISTLTIQRTEQRDSAMYRCASSSPFVAGVSDTQYFGPGTRLTVL.